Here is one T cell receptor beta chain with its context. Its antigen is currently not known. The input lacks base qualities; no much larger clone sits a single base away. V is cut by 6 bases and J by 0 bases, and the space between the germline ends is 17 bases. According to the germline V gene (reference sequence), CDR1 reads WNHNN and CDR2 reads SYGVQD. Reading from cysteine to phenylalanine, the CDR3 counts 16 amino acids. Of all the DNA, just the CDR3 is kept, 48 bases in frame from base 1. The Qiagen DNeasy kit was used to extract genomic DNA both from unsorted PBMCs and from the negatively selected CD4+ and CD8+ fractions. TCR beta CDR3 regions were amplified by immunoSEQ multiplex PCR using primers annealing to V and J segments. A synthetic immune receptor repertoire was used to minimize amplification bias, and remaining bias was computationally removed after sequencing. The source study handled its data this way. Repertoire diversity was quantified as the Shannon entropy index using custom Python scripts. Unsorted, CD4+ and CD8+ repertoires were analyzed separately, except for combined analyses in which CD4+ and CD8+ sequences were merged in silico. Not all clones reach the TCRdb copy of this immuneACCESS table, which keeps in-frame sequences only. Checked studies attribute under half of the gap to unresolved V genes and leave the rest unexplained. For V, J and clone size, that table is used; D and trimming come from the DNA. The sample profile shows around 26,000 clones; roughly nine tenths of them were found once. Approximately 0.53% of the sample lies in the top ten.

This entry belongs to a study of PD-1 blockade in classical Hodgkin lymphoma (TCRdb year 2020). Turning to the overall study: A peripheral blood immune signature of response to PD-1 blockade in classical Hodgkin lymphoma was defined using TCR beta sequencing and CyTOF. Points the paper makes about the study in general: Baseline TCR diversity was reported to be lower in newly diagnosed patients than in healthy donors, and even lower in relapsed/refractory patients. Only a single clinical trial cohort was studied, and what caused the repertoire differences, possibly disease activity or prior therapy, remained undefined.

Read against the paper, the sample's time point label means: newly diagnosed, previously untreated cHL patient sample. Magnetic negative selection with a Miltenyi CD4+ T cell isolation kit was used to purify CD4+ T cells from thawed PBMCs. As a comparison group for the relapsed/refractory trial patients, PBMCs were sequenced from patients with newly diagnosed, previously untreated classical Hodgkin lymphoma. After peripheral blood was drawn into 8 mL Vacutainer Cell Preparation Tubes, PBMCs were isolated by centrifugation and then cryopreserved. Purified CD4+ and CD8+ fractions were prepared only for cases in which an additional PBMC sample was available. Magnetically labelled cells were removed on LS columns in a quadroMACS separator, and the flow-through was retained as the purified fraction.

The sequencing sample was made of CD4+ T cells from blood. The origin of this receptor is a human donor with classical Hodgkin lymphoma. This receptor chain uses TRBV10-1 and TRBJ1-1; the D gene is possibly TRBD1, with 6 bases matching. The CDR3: CASRQTGTNMNTEAFF. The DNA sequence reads TGCGCCAGCAGGCAGACAGGAACCAACATGAACACTGAAGCTTTCTTT.